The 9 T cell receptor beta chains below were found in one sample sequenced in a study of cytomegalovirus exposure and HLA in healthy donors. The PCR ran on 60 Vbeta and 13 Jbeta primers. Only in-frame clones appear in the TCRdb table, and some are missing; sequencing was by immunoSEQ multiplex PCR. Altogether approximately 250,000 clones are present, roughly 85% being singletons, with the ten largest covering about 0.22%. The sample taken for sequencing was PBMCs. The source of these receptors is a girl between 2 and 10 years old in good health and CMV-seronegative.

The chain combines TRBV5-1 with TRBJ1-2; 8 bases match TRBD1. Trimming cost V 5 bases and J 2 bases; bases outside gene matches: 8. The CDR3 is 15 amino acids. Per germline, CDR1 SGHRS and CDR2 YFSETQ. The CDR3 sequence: CASRLLSGGNYGYTF. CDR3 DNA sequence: TGCGCCAGCAGGTTGCTCTCAGGGGGCAACTATGGCTACACCTTC. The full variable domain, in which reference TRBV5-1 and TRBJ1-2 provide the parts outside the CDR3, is KAGVTQTPRYLIKTRGQQVTLSCSPISGHRSVSWYQQTPGQGLQFLFEYFSETQRNKGNFPGRFSGRQFSNSRSEMNVSTLELGDSALYLCASRLLSGGNYGYTFGSGTRLTVV.

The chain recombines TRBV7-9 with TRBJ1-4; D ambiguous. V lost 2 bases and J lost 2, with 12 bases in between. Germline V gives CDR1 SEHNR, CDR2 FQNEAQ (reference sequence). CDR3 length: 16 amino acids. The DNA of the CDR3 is TGTGCCAGCAGCTTATACGGAGGGAAGACTAATGAAAAACTGTTTTTT. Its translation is CASSLYGGKTNEKLFF.

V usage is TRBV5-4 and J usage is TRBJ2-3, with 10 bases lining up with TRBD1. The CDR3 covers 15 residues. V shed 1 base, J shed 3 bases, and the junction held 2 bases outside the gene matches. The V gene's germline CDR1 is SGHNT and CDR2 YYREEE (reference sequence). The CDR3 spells CASSLPGQGTDTQYF. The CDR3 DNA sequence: TGTGCCAGCAGCTTGCCGGGACAGGGGACAGATACGCAGTATTTT.

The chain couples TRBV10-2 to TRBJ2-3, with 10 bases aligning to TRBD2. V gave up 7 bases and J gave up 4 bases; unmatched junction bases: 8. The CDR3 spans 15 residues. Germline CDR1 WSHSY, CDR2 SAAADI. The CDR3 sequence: CASTPLAGVADTQYF. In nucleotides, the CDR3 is TGCGCCAGCACCCCTCTAGCGGGGGTTGCAGATACGCAGTATTTT.

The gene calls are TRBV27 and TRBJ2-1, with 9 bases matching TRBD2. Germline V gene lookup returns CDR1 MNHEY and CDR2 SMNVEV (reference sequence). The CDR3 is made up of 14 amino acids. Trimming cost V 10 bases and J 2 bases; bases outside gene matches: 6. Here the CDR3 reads CATPKREAYNEQFF. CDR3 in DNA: TGTGCCACCCCGAAGCGGGAGGCCTACAATGAGCAGTTCTTC.

This CDR3 is CASNRQGREGGYTF. CDR3 DNA sequence: TGTGCCAGTAACCGACAGGGAAGGGAAGGAGGCTACACCTTC. The V call is TRBV19, the J call TRBJ1-2; 7 bases fit TRBD1. This CDR3 region has 14 residues. Germline lookup yields CDR1 LNHDA and CDR2 SQIVND (reference sequence). Losses at the gene ends were 7 bases for V and 8 bases for J; bases not matched to a gene: 13.

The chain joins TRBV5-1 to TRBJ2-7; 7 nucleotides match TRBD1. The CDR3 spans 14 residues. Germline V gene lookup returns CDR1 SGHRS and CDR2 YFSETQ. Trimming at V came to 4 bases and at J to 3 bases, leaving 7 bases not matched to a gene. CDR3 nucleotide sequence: TGCGCCAGCAGCCCTAGACAGGGCGGCTACGAGCAGTACTTC. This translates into CASSPRQGGYEQYF.

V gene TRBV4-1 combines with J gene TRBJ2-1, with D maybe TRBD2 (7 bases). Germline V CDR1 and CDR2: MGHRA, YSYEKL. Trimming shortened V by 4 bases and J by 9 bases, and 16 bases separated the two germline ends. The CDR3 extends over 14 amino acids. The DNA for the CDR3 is TGCGCCAGCAGCCCGGGGGCGGGAGCTGGTGAGCAGTTCTTC. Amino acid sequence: CASSPGAGAGEQFF.

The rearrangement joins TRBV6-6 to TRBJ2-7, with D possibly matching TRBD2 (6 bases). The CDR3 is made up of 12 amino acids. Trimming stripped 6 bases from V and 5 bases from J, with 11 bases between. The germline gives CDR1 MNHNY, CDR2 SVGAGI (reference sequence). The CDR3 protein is CASSPSVHEQYF. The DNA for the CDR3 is TGTGCCAGCAGCCCTAGCGTCCACGAGCAGTACTTC.